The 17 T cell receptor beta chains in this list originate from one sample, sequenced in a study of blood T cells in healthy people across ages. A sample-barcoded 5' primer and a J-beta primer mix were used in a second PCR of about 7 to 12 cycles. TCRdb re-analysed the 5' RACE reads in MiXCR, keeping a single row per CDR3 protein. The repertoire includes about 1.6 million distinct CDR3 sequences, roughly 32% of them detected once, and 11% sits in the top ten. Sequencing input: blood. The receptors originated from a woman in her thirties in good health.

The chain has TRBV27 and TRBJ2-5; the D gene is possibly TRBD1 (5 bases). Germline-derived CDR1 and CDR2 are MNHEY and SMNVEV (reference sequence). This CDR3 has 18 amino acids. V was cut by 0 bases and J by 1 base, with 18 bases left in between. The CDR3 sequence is CASSLSIPYEQGQETQYF. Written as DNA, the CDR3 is TGTGCCAGCAGTTTATCTATCCCATATGAGCAGGGCCAAGAGACCCAGTACTTC.

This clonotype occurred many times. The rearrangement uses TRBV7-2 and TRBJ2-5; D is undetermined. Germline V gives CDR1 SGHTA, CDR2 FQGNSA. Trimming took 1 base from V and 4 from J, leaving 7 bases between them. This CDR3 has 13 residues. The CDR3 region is CASSLGYGETQYF. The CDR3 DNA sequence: TGTGCCAGCAGCTTAGGGTACGGAGAGACCCAGTACTTC.

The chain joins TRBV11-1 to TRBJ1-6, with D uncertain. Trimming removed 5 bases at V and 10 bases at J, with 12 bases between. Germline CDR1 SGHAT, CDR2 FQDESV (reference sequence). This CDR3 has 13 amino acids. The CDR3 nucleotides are TGTGCCAGCAGCGGGCAGGACCTATCACCCCTCCACTTT. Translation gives CASSGQDLSPLHF.

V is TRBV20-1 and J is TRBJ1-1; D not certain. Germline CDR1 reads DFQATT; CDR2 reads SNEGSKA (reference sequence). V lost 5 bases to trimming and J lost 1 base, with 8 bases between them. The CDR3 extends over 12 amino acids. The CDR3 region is CSARVRNTEAFF. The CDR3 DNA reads TGCAGTGCTCGGGTAAGGAACACTGAAGCTTTCTTT.

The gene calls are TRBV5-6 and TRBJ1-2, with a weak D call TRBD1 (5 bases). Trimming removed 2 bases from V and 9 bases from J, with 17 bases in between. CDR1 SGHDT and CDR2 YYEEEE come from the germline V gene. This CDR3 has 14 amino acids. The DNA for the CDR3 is TGTGCCAGCAGCTTAAGAGGGGAATACGAAAGCTACACCTTC. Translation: CASSLRGEYESYTF.

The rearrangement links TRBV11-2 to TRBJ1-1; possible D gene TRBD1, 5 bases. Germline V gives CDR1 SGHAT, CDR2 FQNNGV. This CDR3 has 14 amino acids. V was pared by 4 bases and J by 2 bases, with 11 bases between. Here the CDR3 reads CASSSPRGNTEAFF. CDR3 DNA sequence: TGTGCCAGCAGCTCACCAAGGGGCAACACTGAAGCTTTCTTT.

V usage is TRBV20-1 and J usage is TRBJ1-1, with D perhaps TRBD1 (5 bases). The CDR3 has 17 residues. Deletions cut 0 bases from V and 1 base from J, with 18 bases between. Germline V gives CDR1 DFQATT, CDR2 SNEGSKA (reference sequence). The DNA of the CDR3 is TGCAGTGCTAGAGATCGCCTTCGCGGGGCCACGAACACTGAAGCTTTCTTT. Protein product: CSARDRLRGATNTEAFF.

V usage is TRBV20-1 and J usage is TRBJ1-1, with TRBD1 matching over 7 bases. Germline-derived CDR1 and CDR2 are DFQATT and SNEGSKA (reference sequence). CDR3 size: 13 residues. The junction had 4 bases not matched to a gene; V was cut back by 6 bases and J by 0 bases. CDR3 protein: CSADDRVNTEAFF. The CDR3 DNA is TGCAGTGCAGACGACAGGGTGAACACTGAAGCTTTCTTT.

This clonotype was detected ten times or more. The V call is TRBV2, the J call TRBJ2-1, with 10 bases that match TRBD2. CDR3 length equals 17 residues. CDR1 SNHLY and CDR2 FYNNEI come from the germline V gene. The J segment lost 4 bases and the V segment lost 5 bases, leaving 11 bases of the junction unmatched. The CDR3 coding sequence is TGTGCCAGCAGTCCCCTCTCGGGACTAGCGTTATACAATGAGCAGTTCTTC. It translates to CASSPLSGLALYNEQFF. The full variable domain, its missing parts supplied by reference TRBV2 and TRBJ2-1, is EPEVTQTPSHQVTQMGQEVILRCVPISNHLYFYWYRQILGQKVEFLVSFYNNEISEKSEIFDDQFSVERPDGSNFTLKIRSTKLEDSAMYFCASSPLSGLALYNEQFFGPGTRLTVL.

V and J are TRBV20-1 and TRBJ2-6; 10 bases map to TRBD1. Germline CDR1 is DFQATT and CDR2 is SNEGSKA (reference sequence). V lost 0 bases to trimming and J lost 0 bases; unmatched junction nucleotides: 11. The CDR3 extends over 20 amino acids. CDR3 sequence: CSARDLGTGQGFSGANVLTF. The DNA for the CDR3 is TGCAGTGCTAGAGACCTAGGAACGGGACAGGGGTTCTCTGGGGCCAACGTCCTGACTTTC.

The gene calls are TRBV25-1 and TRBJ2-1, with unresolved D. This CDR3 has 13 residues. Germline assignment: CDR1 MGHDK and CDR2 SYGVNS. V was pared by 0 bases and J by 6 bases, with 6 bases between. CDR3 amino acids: CASSEYNINEQFF. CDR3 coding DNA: TGTGCCAGCAGTGAATATAACATCAATGAGCAGTTCTTC.

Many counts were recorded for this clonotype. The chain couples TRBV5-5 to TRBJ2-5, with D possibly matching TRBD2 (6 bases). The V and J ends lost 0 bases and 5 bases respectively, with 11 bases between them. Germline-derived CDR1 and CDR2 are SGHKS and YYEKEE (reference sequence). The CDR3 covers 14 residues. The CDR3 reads CASSLVSGGETQYF. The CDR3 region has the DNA TGTGCCAGCAGCTTGGTTAGCGGTGGGGAGACCCAGTACTTC. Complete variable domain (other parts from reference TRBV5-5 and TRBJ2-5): DAGVTQSPTHLIKTRGQQVTLRCSPISGHKSVSWYQQVLGQGPQFIFQYYEKEERGRGNFPDRFSARQFPNYSSELNVNALLLGDSALYLCASSLVSGGETQYFGPGTRLLVL.

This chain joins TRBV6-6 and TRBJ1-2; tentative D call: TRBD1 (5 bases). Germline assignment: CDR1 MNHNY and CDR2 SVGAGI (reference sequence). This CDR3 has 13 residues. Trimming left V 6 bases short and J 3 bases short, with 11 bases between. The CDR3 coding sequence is TGTGCCAGCAGCCAACAGGACGACTATGGCTACACCTTC. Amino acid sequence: CASSQQDDYGYTF.

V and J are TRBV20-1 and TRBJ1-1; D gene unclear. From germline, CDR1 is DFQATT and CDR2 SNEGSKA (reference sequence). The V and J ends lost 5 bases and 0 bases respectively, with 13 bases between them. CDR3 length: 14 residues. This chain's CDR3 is CSARRQLLNTEAFF. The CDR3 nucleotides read TGCAGTGCTCGAAGGCAGCTCTTGAACACTGAAGCTTTCTTT.

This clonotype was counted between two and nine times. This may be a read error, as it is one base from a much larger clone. The DNA of the CDR3 is TGTGCCAGCACCTTTGGGGGGCAAGAGACCCAGTACTTC. This gives the protein CASTFGGQETQYF. V is TRBV7-9 and J is TRBJ2-5; D is perhaps TRBD2 (6 bases). Trimming took off 7 bases at V and 2 bases at J, with 11 bases between the two ends. This CDR3 region has 13 residues. Looked up from germline, CDR1 is SEHNR and CDR2 is FQNEAQ (reference sequence). The full variable domain, completed using reference TRBV7-9 and TRBJ2-5, is DTGVSQNPRHKITKRGQNVTFRCDPISEHNRLYWYRQTLGQGPEFLTYFQNEAQLEKSRLLSDRFSAERPKGSFSTLEIQRTEQGDSAMYLCASTFGGQETQYFGPGTRLLVL.

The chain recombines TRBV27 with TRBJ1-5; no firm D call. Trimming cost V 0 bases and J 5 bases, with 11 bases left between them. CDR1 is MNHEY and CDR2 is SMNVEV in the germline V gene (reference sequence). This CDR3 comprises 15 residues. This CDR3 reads CASSLSQRNHQPQHF. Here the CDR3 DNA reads TGTGCCAGCAGTTTATCCCAGAGGAATCATCAGCCCCAGCATTTT.

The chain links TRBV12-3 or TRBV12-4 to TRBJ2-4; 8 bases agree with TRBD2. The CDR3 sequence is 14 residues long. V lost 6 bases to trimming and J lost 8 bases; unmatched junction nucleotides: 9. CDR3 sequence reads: CASSRTSRGDIQYF. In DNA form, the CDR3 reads TGTGCCAGCAGCCGGACTAGCCGCGGGGACATTCAGTACTTC.